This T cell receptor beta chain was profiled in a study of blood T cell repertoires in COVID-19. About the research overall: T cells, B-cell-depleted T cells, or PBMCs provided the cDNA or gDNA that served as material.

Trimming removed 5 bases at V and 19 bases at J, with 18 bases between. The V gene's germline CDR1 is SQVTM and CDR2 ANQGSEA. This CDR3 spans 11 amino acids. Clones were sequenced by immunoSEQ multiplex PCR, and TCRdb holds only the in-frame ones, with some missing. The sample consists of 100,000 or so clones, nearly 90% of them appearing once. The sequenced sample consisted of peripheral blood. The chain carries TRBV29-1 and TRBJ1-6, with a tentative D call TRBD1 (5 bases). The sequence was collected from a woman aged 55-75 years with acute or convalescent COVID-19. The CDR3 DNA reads TGCAGCGTTTTGGACAATCTTATGGGACACTTT. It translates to CSVLDNLMGHF.